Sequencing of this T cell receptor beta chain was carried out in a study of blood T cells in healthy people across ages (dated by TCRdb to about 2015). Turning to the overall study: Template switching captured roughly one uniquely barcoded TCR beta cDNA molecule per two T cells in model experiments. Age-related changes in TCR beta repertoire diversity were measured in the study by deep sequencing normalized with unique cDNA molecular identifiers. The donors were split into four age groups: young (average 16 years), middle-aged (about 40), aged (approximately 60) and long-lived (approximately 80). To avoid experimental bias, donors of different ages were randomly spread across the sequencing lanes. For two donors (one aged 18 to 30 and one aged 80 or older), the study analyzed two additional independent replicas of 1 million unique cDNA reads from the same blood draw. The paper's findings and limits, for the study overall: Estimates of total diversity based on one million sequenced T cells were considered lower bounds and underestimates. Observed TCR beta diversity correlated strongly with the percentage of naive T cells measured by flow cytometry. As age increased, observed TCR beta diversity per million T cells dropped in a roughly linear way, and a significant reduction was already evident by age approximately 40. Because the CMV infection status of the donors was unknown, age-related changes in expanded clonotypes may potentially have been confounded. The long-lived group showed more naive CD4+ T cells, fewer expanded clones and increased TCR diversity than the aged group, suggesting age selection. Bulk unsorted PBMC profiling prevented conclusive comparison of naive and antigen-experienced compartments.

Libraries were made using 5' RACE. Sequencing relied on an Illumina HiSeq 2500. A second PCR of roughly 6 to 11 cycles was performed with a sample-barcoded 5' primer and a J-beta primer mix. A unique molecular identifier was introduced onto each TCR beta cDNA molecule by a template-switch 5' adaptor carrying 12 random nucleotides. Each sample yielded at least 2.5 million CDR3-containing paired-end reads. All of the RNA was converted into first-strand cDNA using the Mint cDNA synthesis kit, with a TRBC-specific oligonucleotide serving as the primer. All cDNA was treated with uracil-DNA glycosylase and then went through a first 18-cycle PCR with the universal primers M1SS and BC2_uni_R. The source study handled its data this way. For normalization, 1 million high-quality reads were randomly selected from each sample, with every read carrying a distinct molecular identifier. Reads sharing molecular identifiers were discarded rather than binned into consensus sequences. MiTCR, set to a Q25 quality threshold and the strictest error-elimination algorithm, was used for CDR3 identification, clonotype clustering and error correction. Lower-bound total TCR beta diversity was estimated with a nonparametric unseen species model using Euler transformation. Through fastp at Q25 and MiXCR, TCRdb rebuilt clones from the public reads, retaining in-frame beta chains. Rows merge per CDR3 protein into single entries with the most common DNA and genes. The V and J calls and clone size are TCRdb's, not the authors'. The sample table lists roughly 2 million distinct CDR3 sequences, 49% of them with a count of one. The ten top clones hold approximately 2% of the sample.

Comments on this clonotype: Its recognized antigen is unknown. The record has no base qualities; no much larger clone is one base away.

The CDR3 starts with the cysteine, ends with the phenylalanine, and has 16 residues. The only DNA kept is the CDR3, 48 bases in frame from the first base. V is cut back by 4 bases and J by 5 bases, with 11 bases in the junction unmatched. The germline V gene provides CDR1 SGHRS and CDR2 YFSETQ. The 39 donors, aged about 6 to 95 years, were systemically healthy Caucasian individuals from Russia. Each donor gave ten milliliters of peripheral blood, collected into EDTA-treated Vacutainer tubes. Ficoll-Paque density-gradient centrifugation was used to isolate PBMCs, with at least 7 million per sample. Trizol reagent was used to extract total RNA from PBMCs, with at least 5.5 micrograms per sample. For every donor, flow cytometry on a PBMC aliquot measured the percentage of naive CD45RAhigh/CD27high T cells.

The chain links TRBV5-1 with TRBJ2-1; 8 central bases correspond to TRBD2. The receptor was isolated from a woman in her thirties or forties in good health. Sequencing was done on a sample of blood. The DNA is TGCGCCAGCAGCATGGTTAGGACTAGCCGCAACAATGAGCAGTTCTTC. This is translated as CASSMVRTSRNNEQFF.